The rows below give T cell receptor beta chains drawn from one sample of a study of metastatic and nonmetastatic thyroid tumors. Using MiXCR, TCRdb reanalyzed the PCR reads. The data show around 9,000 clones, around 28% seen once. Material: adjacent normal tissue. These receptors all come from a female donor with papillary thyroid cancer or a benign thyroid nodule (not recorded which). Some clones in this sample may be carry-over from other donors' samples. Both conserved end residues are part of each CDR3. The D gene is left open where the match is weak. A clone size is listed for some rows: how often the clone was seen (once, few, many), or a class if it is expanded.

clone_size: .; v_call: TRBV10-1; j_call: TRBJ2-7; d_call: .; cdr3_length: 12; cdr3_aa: CASRPLPYEQYF; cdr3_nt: TGCGCCAGCAGGCCCTTACCATACGAGCAGTACTTC
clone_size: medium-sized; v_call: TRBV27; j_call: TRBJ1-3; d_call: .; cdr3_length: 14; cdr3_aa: CASSLSDRGNTIYF; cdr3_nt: TGTGCCAGCAGTTTATCAGACAGGGGAAACACCATATATTTT
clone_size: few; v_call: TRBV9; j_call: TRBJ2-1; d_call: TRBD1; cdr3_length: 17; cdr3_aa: CASGLVVGTGGFNEQFF; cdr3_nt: TGTGCTAGTGGTTTGGTGGTGGGGACAGGGGGGTTTAATGAGCAGTTCTTC
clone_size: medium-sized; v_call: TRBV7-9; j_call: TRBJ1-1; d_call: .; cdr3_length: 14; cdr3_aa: CASSLLGVNTEAFF; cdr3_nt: TGTGCCAGCAGCTTACTAGGAGTGAACACTGAAGCTTTCTTT
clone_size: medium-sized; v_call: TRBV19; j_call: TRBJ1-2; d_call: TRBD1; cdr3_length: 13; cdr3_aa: CASSMGQLYGYTF; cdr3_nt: TGTGCCAGTAGTATGGGACAGCTCTATGGCTACACCTTC
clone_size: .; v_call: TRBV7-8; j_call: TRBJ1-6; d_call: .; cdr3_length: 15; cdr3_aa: CASSLLGADNSPLHF; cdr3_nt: TGTGCCAGCAGCTTATTGGGGGCGGATAATTCACCCCTCCACTTT
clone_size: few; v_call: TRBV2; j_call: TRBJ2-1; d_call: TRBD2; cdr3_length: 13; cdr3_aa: CANHQGGANEQFF; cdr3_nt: TGTGCCAACCACCAGGGAGGGGCTAATGAGCAGTTCTTC
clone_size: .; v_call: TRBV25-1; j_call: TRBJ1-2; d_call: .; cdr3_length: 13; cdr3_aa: CASSEWGSYGYTF; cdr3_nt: TGTGCCAGCAGTGAATGGGGCAGCTATGGCTACACCTTC
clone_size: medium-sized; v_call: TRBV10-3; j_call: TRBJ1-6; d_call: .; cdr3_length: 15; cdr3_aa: CAISESQGWNSPLHF; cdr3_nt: TGTGCCATCAGTGAGTCGCAGGGGTGGAATTCACCCCTCCACTTT
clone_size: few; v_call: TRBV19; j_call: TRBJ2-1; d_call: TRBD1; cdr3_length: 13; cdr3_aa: CASIGGQGASEFF; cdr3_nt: TGTGCCAGTATAGGTGGACAGGGGGCGAGTGAGTTCTTC
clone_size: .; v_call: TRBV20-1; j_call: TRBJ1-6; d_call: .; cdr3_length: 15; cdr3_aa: CSARQLVSYNSPLHF; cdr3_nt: TGCAGTGCAAGACAATTAGTCTCCTATAATTCACCCCTCCACTTT
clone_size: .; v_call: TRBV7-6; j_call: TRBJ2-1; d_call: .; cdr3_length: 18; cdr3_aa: CASSFTGPGSGSYNEQFF; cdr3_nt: TGTGCTAGCAGCTTCACAGGGCCCGGGAGCGGCTCCTACAATGAGCAGTTCTTC
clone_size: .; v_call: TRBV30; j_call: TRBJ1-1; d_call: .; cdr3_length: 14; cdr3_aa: CAWSVQGGRTEAFF; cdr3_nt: TGTGCCTGGAGTGTACAGGGCGGAAGGACTGAAGCTTTCTTT
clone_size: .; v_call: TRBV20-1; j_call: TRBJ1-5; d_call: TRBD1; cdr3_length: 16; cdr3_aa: CSARQGGTGHNQPQHF; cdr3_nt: TGCAGTGCTAGGCAAGGAGGGACAGGGCACAATCAGCCCCAGCATTTT
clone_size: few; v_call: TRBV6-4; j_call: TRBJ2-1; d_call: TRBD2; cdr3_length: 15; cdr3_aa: CASSDSSGGAYEQFF; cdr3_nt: TGTGCAAGCAGTGACTCTAGCGGGGGGGCCTATGAGCAGTTCTTC
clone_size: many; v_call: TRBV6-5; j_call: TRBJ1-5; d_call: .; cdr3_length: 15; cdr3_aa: CASSYGGGEDQPQHF; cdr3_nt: TGTGCCAGCAGTTATGGGGGGGGGGAGGATCAGCCCCAGCATTTT
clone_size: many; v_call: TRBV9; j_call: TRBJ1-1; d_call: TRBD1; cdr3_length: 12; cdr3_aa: CAGSDYRGLVFF; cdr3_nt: TGTGCCGGCAGCGATTACAGGGGGCTGGTTTTCTTT
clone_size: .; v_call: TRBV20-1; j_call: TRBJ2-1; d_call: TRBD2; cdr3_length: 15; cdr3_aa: CSARDGTSGAHEQFF; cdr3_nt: TGCAGTGCTAGAGATGGAACTAGCGGAGCCCATGAGCAGTTCTTC
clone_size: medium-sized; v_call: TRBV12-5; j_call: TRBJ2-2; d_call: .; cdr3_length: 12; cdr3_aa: CASGDRAGELFF; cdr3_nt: TGTGCTAGTGGCGATAGGGCCGGGGAGCTGTTTTTT
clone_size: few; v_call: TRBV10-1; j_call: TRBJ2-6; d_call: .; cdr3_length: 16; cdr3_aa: CASNRKKVSGANVLTF; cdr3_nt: TGCGCCAGCAACCGGAAAAAAGTTTCTGGGGCCAACGTCCTGACTTTC
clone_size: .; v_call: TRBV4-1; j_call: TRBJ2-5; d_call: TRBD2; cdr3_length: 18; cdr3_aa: CASSQDWRTSLYQETQYF; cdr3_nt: TGCGCCAGCAGCCAAGATTGGAGGACTAGTCTGTACCAAGAGACCCAGTACTTC
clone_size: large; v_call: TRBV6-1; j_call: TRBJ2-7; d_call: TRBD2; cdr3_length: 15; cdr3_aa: CASSERTSGSYEQYF; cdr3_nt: TGTGCCAGCAGTGAAAGGACTAGCGGGAGCTACGAGCAGTACTTC
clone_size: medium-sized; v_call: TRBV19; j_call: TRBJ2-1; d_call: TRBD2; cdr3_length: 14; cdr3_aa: CASRAGVYYNEQFF; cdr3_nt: TGTGCCAGTAGAGCGGGAGTTTACTACAATGAGCAGTTCTTC
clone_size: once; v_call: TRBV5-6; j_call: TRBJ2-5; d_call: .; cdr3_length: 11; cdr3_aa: CASSVQETQYF; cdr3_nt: TGTGCCAGCAGCGTCCAAGAGACCCAGTACTTC
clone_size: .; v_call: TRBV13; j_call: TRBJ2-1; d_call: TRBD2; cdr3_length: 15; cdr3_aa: CASSFNRGGYNEQFF; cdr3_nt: TGTGCCAGCAGCTTTAACCGGGGGGGATACAATGAGCAGTTCTTC
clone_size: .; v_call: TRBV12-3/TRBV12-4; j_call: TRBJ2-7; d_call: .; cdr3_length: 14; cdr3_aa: CASSEGGAAYEQYF; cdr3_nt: TGTGCCAGCAGTGAAGGGGGAGCCGCCTACGAGCAGTACTTC
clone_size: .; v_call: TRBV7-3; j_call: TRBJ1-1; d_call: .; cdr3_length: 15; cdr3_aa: CASIQTSTWGTEAIF; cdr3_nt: TGTGCCAGCATCCAAACTTCTACTTGGGGTACTGAAGCTATCTTT
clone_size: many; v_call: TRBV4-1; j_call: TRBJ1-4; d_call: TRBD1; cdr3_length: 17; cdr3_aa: CASSQGSTGLTNEKLFF; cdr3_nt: TGCGCCAGCAGCCAAGGATCGACAGGGTTAACTAATGAAAAACTGTTTTTT
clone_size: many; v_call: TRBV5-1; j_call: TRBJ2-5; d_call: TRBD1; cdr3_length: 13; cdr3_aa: CASSWTGAGTQYF; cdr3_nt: TGCGCCAGCAGCTGGACAGGGGCAGGGACCCAGTACTTC
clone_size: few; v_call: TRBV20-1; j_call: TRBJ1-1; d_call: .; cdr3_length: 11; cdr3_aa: CSATPLQEAFF; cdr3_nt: TGCAGTGCTACACCGCTGCAGGAGGCTTTCTTT
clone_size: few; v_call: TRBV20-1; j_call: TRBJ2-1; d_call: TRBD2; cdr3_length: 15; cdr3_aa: CSTVGLAASYNDQSF; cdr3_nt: TGCAGTACGGTGGGACTAGCGGCCTCCTACAATGATCAGTCCTTC
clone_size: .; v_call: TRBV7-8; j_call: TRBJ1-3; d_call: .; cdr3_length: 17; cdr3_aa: CASSFQAAWSSGNTIYF; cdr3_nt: TGTGCCAGCAGCTTCCAGGCGGCCTGGAGCTCTGGAAACACCATATATTTT
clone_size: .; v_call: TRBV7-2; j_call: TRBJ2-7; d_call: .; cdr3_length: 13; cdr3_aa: CASSLAHSYEQYF; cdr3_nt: TGTGCCAGCAGCTTAGCGCACTCCTACGAGCAGTACTTC
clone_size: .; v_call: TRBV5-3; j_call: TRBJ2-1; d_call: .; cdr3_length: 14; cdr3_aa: CARSEGSVRNEQFF; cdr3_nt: TGTGCCAGAAGCGAAGGCTCCGTAAGGAATGAGCAGTTCTTC
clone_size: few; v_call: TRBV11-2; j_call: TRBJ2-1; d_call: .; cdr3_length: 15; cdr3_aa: CASSLAGDSDNEQFF; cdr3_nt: TGTGCCAGCAGCTTAGCGGGAGACAGCGACAATGAGCAGTTCTTC
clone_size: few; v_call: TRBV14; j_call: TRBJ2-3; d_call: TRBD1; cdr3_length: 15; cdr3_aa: CASSLTGGLTDTQYF; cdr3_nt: TGTGCCAGCAGTCTGACAGGGGGTTTAACAGATACGCAGTATTTT
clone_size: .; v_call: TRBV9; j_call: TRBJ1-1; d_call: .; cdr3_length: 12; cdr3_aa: CASSGSNTEAFF; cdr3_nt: TGTGCCAGCAGCGGATCAAACACTGAAGCTTTCTTT
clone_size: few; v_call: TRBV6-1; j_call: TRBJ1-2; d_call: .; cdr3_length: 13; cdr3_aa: CASRPAGAVGYAF; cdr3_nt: TGTGCCAGCAGGCCCGCGGGAGCGGTGGGCTACGCCTTC
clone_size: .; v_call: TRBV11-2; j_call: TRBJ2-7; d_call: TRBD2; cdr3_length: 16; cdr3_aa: CASSFRGGTTFGEQYF; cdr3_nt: TGTGCCAGCAGCTTCCGGGGGGGCACCACTTTTGGGGAGCAGTACTTC
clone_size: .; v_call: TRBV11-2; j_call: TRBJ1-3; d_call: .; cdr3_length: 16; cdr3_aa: CASSSNTGGSGNTIYF; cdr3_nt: TGTGCCAGCAGCTCCAACACTGGGGGCTCTGGAAACACCATATATTTT
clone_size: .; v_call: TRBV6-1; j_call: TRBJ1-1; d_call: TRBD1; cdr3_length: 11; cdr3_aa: CASRRDSEAFF; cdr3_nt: TGTGCCAGCAGACGGGACAGTGAAGCTTTCTTT
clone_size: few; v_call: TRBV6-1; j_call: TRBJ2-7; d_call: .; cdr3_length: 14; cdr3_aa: CAISVREGLGEQYF; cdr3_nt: TGTGCCATCAGTGTCCGAGAGGGCCTTGGCGAGCAGTACTTC
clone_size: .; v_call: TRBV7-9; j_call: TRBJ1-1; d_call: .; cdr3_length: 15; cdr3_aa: CASSIHDNPGTEAFF; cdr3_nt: TGTGCCAGCAGCATCCACGACAACCCGGGTACTGAAGCTTTCTTT
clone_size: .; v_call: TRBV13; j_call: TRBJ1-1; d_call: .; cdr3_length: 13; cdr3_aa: CASSPEENTEAFF; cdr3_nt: TGTGCCAGCAGCCCCGAAGAGAACACTGAAGCTTTCTTT
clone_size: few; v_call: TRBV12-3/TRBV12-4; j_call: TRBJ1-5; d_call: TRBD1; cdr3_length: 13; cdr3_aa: CASKQGGNQPQHF; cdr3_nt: TGTGCCAGCAAACAGGGGGGCAATCAGCCCCAGCATTTT
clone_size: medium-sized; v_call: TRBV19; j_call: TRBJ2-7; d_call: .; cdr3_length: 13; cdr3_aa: CASSRTRLYEQYF; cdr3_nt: TGTGCCAGTAGTCGGACACGGCTTTACGAGCAGTACTTC
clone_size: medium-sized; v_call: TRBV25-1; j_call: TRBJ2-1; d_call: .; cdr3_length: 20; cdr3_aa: CASSATTHFKTGGVDNEQFF; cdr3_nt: TGTGCCAGCAGCGCCACAACCCATTTTAAGACGGGTGGTGTGGACAATGAGCAGTTCTTC
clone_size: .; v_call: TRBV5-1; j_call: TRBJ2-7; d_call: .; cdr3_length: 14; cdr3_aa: CASSLQTGTYEQYF; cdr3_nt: TGCGCCAGCAGCTTGCAAACAGGTACCTACGAGCAGTACTTC
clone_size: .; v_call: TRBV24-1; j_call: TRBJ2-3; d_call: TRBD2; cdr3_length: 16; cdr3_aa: CATSDFRTSGTDTQYF; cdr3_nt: TGTGCCACCAGTGATTTCAGGACTAGCGGGACAGATACGCAGTATTTT
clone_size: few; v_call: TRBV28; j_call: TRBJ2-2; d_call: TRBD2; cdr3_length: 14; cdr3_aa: CASSRTSAAGELFF; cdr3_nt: TGTGCCAGCAGTCGGACTAGCGCGGCCGGGGAGCTGTTTTTT
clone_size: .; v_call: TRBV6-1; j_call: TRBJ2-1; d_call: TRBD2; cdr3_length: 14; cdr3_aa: CASRGTSGRNEQFF; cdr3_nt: TGTGCCAGCAGGGGGACTAGCGGCCGCAATGAGCAGTTCTTC
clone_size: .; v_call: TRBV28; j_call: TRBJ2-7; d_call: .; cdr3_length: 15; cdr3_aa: CASSSLCPQHYEQYF; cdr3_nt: TGTGCCAGCAGTTCCTTGTGCCCTCAACACTACGAGCAGTACTTC
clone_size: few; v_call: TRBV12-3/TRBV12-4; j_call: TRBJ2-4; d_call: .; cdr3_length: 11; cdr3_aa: CASSPPNIQYF; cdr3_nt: TGTGCCAGCAGCCCGCCAAACATTCAGTACTTC
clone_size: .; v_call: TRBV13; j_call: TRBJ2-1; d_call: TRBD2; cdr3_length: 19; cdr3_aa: CASSSYGLAGWDGYNEQFF; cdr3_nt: TGTGCCAGCAGCTCCTATGGACTAGCGGGATGGGATGGATACAATGAGCAGTTCTTC